Following are 23 T cell receptor beta chains from one sample sequenced in a study of T cell responses to AZD1222 COVID-19 vaccine (dated by TCRdb to about 2021). The time point label corresponds to: baseline before first vaccination. Libraries were built with the immunoSEQ multiplex PCR assay. The immuneACCESS repertoire file appears here via TCRdb, limited to in-frame rearrangements. These files lack a portion of the clones; in checked studies, under half of the deficit traces to unresolved V genes, and the cause of the others is not known. This sample holds around 120,000 clones; 80% to 95% were observed only once. About 14% of the sample rests with the top ten. Sequenced here: peripheral blood, sampled on day 0 of AZD1222 vaccination. The receptors stem from an adult in good health.

The J gene is TRBJ1-4, the V gene TRBV14; D gene uncertain. The length of the CDR3 is 17 residues. CDR1 and CDR2 (germline): SGHDN, FVKESK. Trimming cost V 0 bases and J 4 bases, with 15 bases left between them. The CDR3 loop is CASSQDLVGAHNEKLFF. The DNA of the CDR3 is TGTGCCAGCAGCCAAGATCTCGTAGGAGCCCATAATGAAAAACTGTTTTTT.

The chain joins TRBV4-3 to TRBJ2-1; a possible D gene is TRBD2 (5 bases). V lost 3 bases and J lost 0, with 9 bases in between. This CDR3 has 15 residues. From germline, CDR1 is LGHNA and CDR2 YSLEER. The CDR3 DNA reads TGCGCCAGCAGCCACCTAGCCAGCTCCTACAATGAGCAGTTCTTC. Translation gives CASSHLASSYNEQFF.

In its sample, this clone was seen once. V is TRBV6-1 and J is TRBJ2-3, with 14 positions matching TRBD2. This CDR3 comprises 18 residues. V lost 6 bases and J lost 2; bases outside the gene matches: 10. Looked up from germline, CDR1 is MNHNS and CDR2 is SASEGT. CDR3 sequence: CASREMGTSGGFTDTQYF. The CDR3 nucleotides read TGTGCCAGCAGAGAAATGGGGACTAGCGGGGGTTTCACAGATACGCAGTATTTT.

This rearrangement joins TRBV5-1 to TRBJ2-7; D remains ambiguous. CDR1 and CDR2 from the germline V gene are SGHRS and YFSETQ. V gave up 1 base and J gave up 2 bases, with 10 bases separating them. This CDR3 contains 14 residues. In nucleotides, the CDR3 is TGCGCCAGCAGCTTGTACCCACTCACCTACGAGCAGTACTTC. Translating gives CASSLYPLTYEQYF.

This clone appeared once. V gene TRBV27 combines with J gene TRBJ2-7; TRBD1 agrees at 7 bases. Losses at the gene ends were 3 bases for V and 3 bases for J; bases not matched to a gene: 5. Germline V gene data show CDR1 as MNHEY and CDR2 as SMNVEV (reference sequence). This CDR3 has 14 residues. Here the CDR3 DNA reads TGTGCCAGCAGTTTGGGGCAGGGGGTCTACGAGCAGTACTTC. Translation gives CASSLGQGVYEQYF.

This clone appeared a single time. This chain uses TRBV11-2 with TRBJ2-2; no reliable D call. Per germline, CDR1 SGHAT and CDR2 FQNNGV. Trimming cost V 1 base and J 5 bases, with 8 bases left between them. CDR3 length: 14 residues. CDR3 bases: TGTGCCAGCAGCTTAGCTTGGGCGACCGGGGAGCTGTTTTTT. Translating it yields CASSLAWATGELFF.

The chain joins TRBV6-2 or TRBV6-3 to TRBJ1-4; the D gene is possibly TRBD1 (5 bases). Germline V lookup: CDR1 MNHEY, CDR2 SVGEGT. Trimming pared 6 bases from V and 0 bases from J, leaving 11 bases between. The CDR3 totals 15 residues. CDR3 sequence: CASSDSYATNEKLFF. The CDR3 DNA is TGTGCCAGCAGCGACAGTTATGCAACTAATGAAAAACTGTTTTTT.

The chain joins TRBV9 to TRBJ2-3; 9 nucleotides line up with TRBD2. CDR1 and CDR2 from the germline V gene are SGDLS and YYNGEE. The CDR3 totals 18 residues. V was pared by 4 bases and J by 1 base, with 13 bases of the junction left unmatched. Here the CDR3 reads CASSQDRGGAVGTDTQYF. CDR3 DNA: TGTGCCAGCAGCCAGGACCGCGGGGGGGCCGTCGGCACAGATACGCAGTATTTT.

This clone was recorded only once. The chain combines TRBV6-5 with TRBJ1-2; 7 nucleotides align to TRBD1. V was pared by 6 bases and J by 4 bases, with 5 bases of the junction left unmatched. The CDR3 length is 13 residues. Germline V gives CDR1 MNHEY, CDR2 SVGAGI. CDR3 sequence: CASRMTGTYGYTF. The CDR3 coding sequence is TGTGCCAGCAGGATGACAGGGACCTATGGCTACACCTTC.

The rearrangement joins TRBV5-1 to TRBJ2-1; 9 positions match TRBD1. V lost 4 bases and J lost 3; bases outside the gene matches: 5. This CDR3 comprises 15 residues. Looked up from germline, CDR1 is SGHRS and CDR2 is YFSETQ. CDR3 coding DNA: TGCGCCAGCAGCAAACAGGGGGCGAACTACAATGAGCAGTTCTTC. It yields the protein CASSKQGANYNEQFF. Together with reference TRBV5-1 and TRBJ2-1, the CDR3 gives the full variable domain: KAGVTQTPRYLIKTRGQQVTLSCSPISGHRSVSWYQQTPGQGLQFLFEYFSETQRNKGNFPGRFSGRQFSNSRSEMNVSTLELGDSALYLCASSKQGANYNEQFFGPGTRLTVL.

The genes are TRBV6-4 and TRBJ2-1; TRBD2 matches 10 bases. V shed 0 bases and J 4 bases; nucleotides not matched to a gene: 3. Germline V lookup: CDR1 MRHNA, CDR2 SNTAGT. The CDR3 is 16 amino acids. The CDR3 loop is CASSDSPSGSYNEQFF. DNA of the CDR3: TGTGCCAGCAGTGACTCCCCTAGCGGGAGTTACAATGAGCAGTTCTTC.

This chain joins TRBV6-2 or TRBV6-3 and TRBJ2-3; D may be TRBD1 or TRBD2 (6 bases each). CDR1 MNHEY and CDR2 SVGEGT come from the germline V gene. V gave up 4 bases and J gave up 2 bases, with 16 bases separating them. CDR3 length: 16 amino acids. The CDR3 loop reads CASSSRGLISTDTQYF. CDR3 nucleotide sequence: TGTGCCAGCAGTTCCCGGGGGCTGATCTCCACAGATACGCAGTATTTT.

The genes are TRBV5-4 and TRBJ1-1; 11 nucleotides line up with TRBD1. Germline V gives CDR1 SGHNT, CDR2 YYREEE (reference sequence). The CDR3 has 15 amino acids. Trimming removed 4 bases from V and 5 bases from J; junction bases left unmatched: 7. The CDR3 DNA reads as TGTGCCAGCAGCATTCCCGGGACAGGGGGTACTGAAGCTTTCTTT. It yields the protein CASSIPGTGGTEAFF.

The chain is built from TRBV10-3 and TRBJ1-1, with a possible D match to TRBD1 (5 bases). Germline V CDR1 and CDR2: ENHRY, SYGVKD. Deletions cut 2 bases from V and 2 bases from J, with 6 bases between. The CDR3 totals 13 residues. The CDR3 sequence is CAISEGGNTEAFF. DNA for the CDR3: TGTGCCATCAGTGAGGGGGGAAACACTGAAGCTTTCTTT.

Here the CDR3 DNA reads TGTGCCAGCAGTTTGGGACAGGGCCTTTTAGAGACCCAGTACTTC. Amino acids: CASSLGQGLLETQYF. The chain recombines TRBV28 with TRBJ2-5; 9 bases agree with TRBD1. V lost 3 bases to trimming and J lost 4 bases; unmatched junction nucleotides: 6. There are 15 residues in the CDR3. Germline V gene lookup returns CDR1 MDHEN and CDR2 SYDVKM.

V gene TRBV4-3 combines with J gene TRBJ2-2; no firm D call. The CDR3 totals 16 residues. Trimming cost V 0 bases and J 4 bases, with 12 bases left between them. Germline values: CDR1 LGHNA, CDR2 YSLEER. CDR3 nucleotides: TGCGCCAGCAGCCAAGATCGGTTTCCGGGCACCGGGGAGCTGTTTTTT. Translation gives CASSQDRFPGTGELFF.

This chain uses TRBV2 with TRBJ1-1; tentative D call: TRBD1 (6 bases). Per the germline V gene, CDR1 is SNHLY and CDR2 is FYNNEI. The CDR3 is 15 residues long. V was trimmed by 2 bases and J by 4 bases, leaving 14 bases between them. DNA for the CDR3: TGTGCCAGCAGTGAAAGGGGGAAGAGGAGCACTGAAGCTTTCTTT. Protein sequence: CASSERGKRSTEAFF. Filled out from reference TRBV2 and TRBJ1-1, the complete variable domain reads EPEVTQTPSHQVTQMGQEVILRCVPISNHLYFYWYRQILGQKVEFLVSFYNNEISEKSEIFDDQFSVERPDGSNFTLKIRSTKLEDSAMYFCASSERGKRSTEAFFGQGTRLTVV.

V is TRBV6-5 and J is TRBJ2-1; 10 bases are shared with TRBD2. Germline V lookup: CDR1 MNHEY, CDR2 SVGAGI. J was trimmed by 6 bases and V by 5 bases; bases with no gene match: 7. This CDR3 has 15 residues. The CDR3 protein is CASSISGGAVNEQFF. The CDR3 nucleotides are TGTGCCAGCAGTATAAGCGGGGGGGCGGTCAATGAGCAGTTCTTC.

The V gene is TRBV5-4, the J gene TRBJ2-1; D remains ambiguous. The CDR3 runs to 16 residues. Germline lookup yields CDR1 SGHNT and CDR2 YYREEE (reference sequence). The V end was cut by 0 bases, the J end by 0 bases, with 10 bases between. The CDR3 sequence is CASSLDAVSSYNEQFF. Written as DNA, the CDR3 is TGTGCCAGCAGCTTGGACGCGGTGAGCTCCTACAATGAGCAGTTCTTC.

This clone was observed a handful of times. This CDR3 reads CAISESTSTSSGNTIYF. CDR3 in DNA: TGTGCCATCAGTGAGTCGACTTCGACGAGCTCTGGAAACACCATATATTTT. The rearrangement joins TRBV10-3 to TRBJ1-3; D is unresolved. Looked up from germline, CDR1 is ENHRY and CDR2 is SYGVKD. There are 17 residues in the CDR3. Trimming shortened V by 0 bases and J by 0 bases, and 12 bases separated the two germline ends.

The V gene is TRBV6-5, the J gene TRBJ1-2, with no clear D. Germline CDR1 and CDR2: MNHEY and SVGAGI. The CDR3 extends over 15 amino acids. Trimming left V 2 bases short and J 0 bases short, with 10 bases between. CDR3 sequence: CASSYGEGPNYGYTF. DNA of the CDR3: TGTGCCAGCAGTTACGGCGAAGGGCCTAACTATGGCTACACCTTC.

The genes are TRBV6-2 or TRBV6-3 and TRBJ1-1; D unresolved. V was cut by 2 bases and J by 7 bases, with 20 bases left in between. This CDR3 spans 16 amino acids. Germline assignment: CDR1 MNHEY and CDR2 SVGEGT. This chain's CDR3 is CASSYPLADPVSEAFF. The CDR3 coding sequence is TGTGCCAGCAGTTACCCTCTAGCCGATCCAGTTAGTGAAGCTTTCTTT.

The rearrangement links TRBV11-3 to TRBJ2-1; D may correspond to TRBD1 or TRBD2 (7 bases each). The CDR3 has 13 amino acids. Germline-derived CDR1 and CDR2 are SGHNT and YENEEA. Trimming cost V 5 bases and J 9 bases, with 14 bases left between them. The CDR3 region is CASSESRGGEQFF. DNA of the CDR3: TGTGCCAGCAGCGAATCCAGGGGGGGTGAGCAGTTCTTC.